These T cell receptor beta chains were read from a single sample in a study of cytomegalovirus exposure and HLA in healthy donors. TCRdb keeps only in-frame clones here, not all; method: immunoSEQ multiplex PCR. Altogether more than 110,000 clones are present, 88% being singletons, with the ten largest covering approximately 8.5%. Sequenced material: PBMCs. These receptors came from a woman between 18 and 30 years old in good health and CMV-seropositive. The CDR3 runs from the conserved cysteine through the conserved F or W. D genes are given only for firm matches. Expanded clones are given a class, and other clones once, few, many or no size at all.

TRBV5-4	few	16	TRBJ1-6	.	TGTGCCAGCAGCTTGGTCCAGGGCCGACATAATTCACCCCTCCACTTT	CASSLVQGRHNSPLHF
TRBV28	.	18	TRBJ1-5	TRBD1	TGTGCCAGCAGTCCTAAGTTAGGGGGCTTTAAGGGCAATCAGCCCCAGCATTTT	CASSPKLGGFKGNQPQHF
TRBV28	.	14	TRBJ1-5	TRBD1	TGTGCCAGCAGACGGACAGGGGAGAAACAGCCCCAGCATTTT	CASRRTGEKQPQHF
TRBV28	.	16	TRBJ1-1	TRBD1	TGTGCCAGCAGTTTATTTGACAGGGTGTCGGACACTGAAGCTTTCTTT	CASSLFDRVSDTEAFF
TRBV5-1	many	16	TRBJ2-2	TRBD1	TGCGCCAGCAGCTTCACACAGGGGGCTGGTGGCGGGGAGCTGTTTTTT	CASSFTQGAGGGELFF
TRBV19	.	17	TRBJ1-5	TRBD1	TGTGCCAGTAGTATCCCCCTTGACAGGGTCTGGGTACAGCCCCAGCATTTT	CASSIPLDRVWVQPQHF
TRBV7-6	.	15	TRBJ2-7	.	TGTGCCAGCGGTACCCAAAGGGGGGGAACCTACGAGCAGTACTTC	CASGTQRGGTYEQYF
TRBV5-1	.	16	TRBJ2-3	TRBD2	TGCGCCAGCAGCCTCGATAGCGGGAGGATCGCAGATACGCAGTATTTT	CASSLDSGRIADTQYF
TRBV28	.	16	TRBJ2-7	.	TGTGCCAGCATCGGCTCGGGGACACCGAGCTCCTACGAGCAGTACTTC	CASIGSGTPSSYEQYF
TRBV5-1	once	14	TRBJ1-4	TRBD1	TGCGCCAGCACCGTCGGACAGGGCAGCGAAAAACTGTTTTTT	CASTVGQGSEKLFF
TRBV19	.	14	TRBJ1-5	TRBD1	TGTGCCAGTAGTACCCGACAGGGTCATTGGCCCCAGCATTTT	CASSTRQGHWPQHF
TRBV30	.	14	TRBJ1-5	.	TGTGCCTGGAACGGACAGAATAGCAATCAGCCCCAGCATTTT	CAWNGQNSNQPQHF
TRBV28	few	12	TRBJ1-5	.	TGTGCCAGCCGGAGGCCCCATCAGCCCCAGCATTTT	CASRRPHQPQHF
TRBV6-1	once	13	TRBJ2-5	.	TGTGCCAGCTACCACTACAATCAAGAGACCCAGTACTTC	CASYHYNQETQYF
TRBV7-2	.	15	TRBJ2-3	TRBD1	TGTGCCAGCAGCCCCGAACAGGGGGCCTCAGATACGCAGTATTTT	CASSPEQGASDTQYF